Given below is one T cell receptor (beta chain) in context. Its antigen is undetermined. Germline CDR1 and CDR2: SGHTA and FQGTGA. V lost 1 base, J lost 2 bases, and 11 bases lay in between. CDR3 length equals 16 residues. The sample belongs to a study of vaccination effects on CD4 cells after COVID-19. TCRdb's table, derived via immunoSEQ multiplex PCR, lists solely in-frame clones and lacks some. The data contain about 45,000 clones, approximately 70% of them singletons. Viral peptide pools were used in the ViraFEST assay to expand antigen-specific CD4+ T cells, and sequencing came afterward. CD4+ T cell isolation took place after approximately 11 days of culture. A positive SARS-CoV-2 PCR test fell between March and December 2020.

This receptor was identified in a human donor who had a prior SARS-CoV-2 infection. The chain uses TRBV7-3 and TRBJ2-2; TRBD2 might be the D (6 bases). Sequenced here: CD4+ T cells from PBMCs cultured with a peptide pool, sampled before COVID-19 vaccination. This chain's CDR3 is CASSLNGGFNTGELFF. The CDR3 nucleotides read TGTGCCAGCAGCTTAAATGGAGGGTTTAACACCGGGGAGCTGTTTTTT.